A selection of T cell receptor beta chains follows, all from one sample in a study of blood T cell repertoires in COVID-19. TCRdb's copy holds only in-frame clones and misses some; the assay was immunoSEQ multiplex PCR. The profile covers hundreds of thousands of clones, with around 87% appearing a single time and about 1.7% taken by the ten largest. Sample: PBMCs or T cells enriched from blood (not recorded which). These receptors came from a young woman with acute COVID-19. Both conserved end residues are trimmed from each CDR3.

>TRBV6-5|TRBJ1-4
ASTRDRVEKLF
>TRBV7-2|TRBJ2-6
ASSLGSGVSSGANVLT
>TRBV9|TRBJ2-1
ASCYGLAPYNEQF
>TRBV18|TRBJ1-5
ASSPRGGEQPQH
>TRBV19|TRBJ1-2
ASSTRGGRRTNYGYT
>TRBV29-1|TRBJ2-7
SVEDGGTTRGEQY
>TRBV27|TRBJ2-1
ASSCYGTQDLSACTEQF
>TRBV5-1|TRBJ2-4
ASSSVSGRGSKNIQY
>TRBV2|TRBJ2-6
ASSGLAGANVLT
>TRBV14|TRBJ2-3
ASSDLRDMYGTDTQY
>TRBV3-1/TRBV3-2|TRBJ2-3
ASSQGPMRN
>TRBV7-9|TRBJ2-5
ASSLGQGWETQY
>TRBV12-3/TRBV12-4|TRBJ2-2
ASSLLSGELF
>TRBV5-1|TRBJ2-1
ASSLLQGLSYNEQF
>TRBV30|TRBJ2-7
AWSVGLATPYEQY
>TRBV6-1|TRBJ1-1
ASSALSRGAGTEAF
>TRBV6-4|TRBJ1-5
ASKGLGQPQH
>TRBV6-5|TRBJ1-2
ASSSWTAGYGYT
>TRBV27|TRBJ2-7
ARTGSSYEQY
>TRBV15|TRBJ2-7
ATSRGNEQY
>TRBV5-1|TRBJ2-6
ASSTGQGASGANVLT
>TRBV4-1|TRBJ2-1
ASSQVLLSPEQF
>TRBV11-2|TRBJ2-7
ASSSPGLAGSYEQY
>TRBV18|TRBJ2-1
ASSPLPTGGGEQF
>TRBV28|TRBJ2-1
ASSSPAGPTYNEQF
>TRBV4-2|TRBJ1-5
ASSQDKNQPQH
>TRBV4-1|TRBJ1-5
ASSQRGTLGGNQPQH
>TRBV7-9|TRBJ2-7
ASSFFGGSEQY
>TRBV13|TRBJ1-6
ASSQRRGSPLH
>TRBV11-2|TRBJ1-5
ASSLAVGNQPQH
>TRBV12-3/TRBV12-4|TRBJ2-1
ASRSTSYNEQF
>TRBV10-1|TRBJ2-7
ASSDSGEQY
>TRBV20-1|TRBJ2-7
SASMVRDRGPLEQY
>TRBV10-3|TRBJ2-7
AISESLTSGLYEQY
>TRBV24-1|TRBJ1-1
ATSDTTGTSTEAF
>TRBV12-1|TRBJ2-3
ASSFVLLVGTDTQY
>TRBV27|TRBJ2-7
ASSRGTGNAYEQY
>TRBV7-9|TRBJ1-6
ASSLDILGQGDSPLH
>TRBV5-1|TRBJ1-1
ASRGAVSNTEAF
>TRBV7-9|TRBJ1-2
ASSLRGARGYT
>TRBV29-1|TRBJ2-7
SVRPSSYEQY
>TRBV5-1|TRBJ2-1
ASSLGASVGDSYNEQF